This TCR beta chain appears in the sequencing data of a study of CD8 T cells in ankylosing spondylitis. Construction of TCR beta libraries was performed using quantitative 5'-RACE with molecular barcodes. TCRdb independently ran MiXCR on the 5' RACE reads; one entry per CDR3 protein. The sample has around 890,000 distinct CDR3 sequences, about 10% seen once. In germline, CDR1 is SGHRS, CDR2 YFSETQ. The CDR3 is made up of 14 amino acids. V was shortened by 0 bases and J by 7 bases, with 8 bases between the two germline ends. Study-wide findings and caveats: Made up of several highly homologous variants, a TCR beta motif appeared characteristic of ankylosing spondylitis blood. Some of these motif variants have turned up before, in reports on reactive arthritis synovial fluid and blood. Reports say disease-linked clones showed up significantly more in matched ankylosing spondylitis synovial fluid. A CD8+ phenotype characterized the disease-linked clones, which were relatively rare in peripheral blood.

Note on this clonotype: The antigen is not known.

The origin of this receptor is a male donor with ankylosing spondylitis. The sequencing input was blood, either unsorted or a sorted T cell fraction (not recorded which). The chain has TRBV5-1 and TRBJ1-6; no firm D call. As DNA, the CDR3 is TGCGCCAGCAGCTTGGAAGCAGACAATTCACCCCTCCACTTT. Protein sequence: CASSLEADNSPLHF.